One and the same sample provided the 11 T cell receptor beta chains below, sequenced in a study of beta chain features in type 1 diabetes. Antigen specificity for these receptors is unknown. General study points: Moderately but significantly shorter TCRB CDR3s were found in Type 1 diabetes patients in all four CD4+ subsets.

The isolated RNA, all of it, was reverse transcribed, so expressed TCRB transcripts were what got sequenced. The table came from immunoSEQ multiplex PCR; TCRdb's copy has only in-frame clones and leaves some out. The table shows 100,000 to 150,000 clones, with about 16% occurring only once. Sequences were obtained from central memory CD4+ T cells from blood. Every receptor here comes from a young man with type 1 diabetes.

This rearrangement joins TRBV15 to TRBJ1-2; TRBD1 agrees at 9 bases. This CDR3 has 15 amino acids. V lost 1 base, J lost 6 bases, and 6 bases stayed unmatched. Germline V lookup: CDR1 LNHNV, CDR2 YYDKDF (reference sequence). Written as DNA, the CDR3 is TGTGCCACCAGCAGAGGAGACAGGGGGAAGGATGGCTACACCTTC. Its protein is CATSRGDRGKDGYTF.

The chain is built from TRBV11-2 and TRBJ2-1; tentatively, D is TRBD2 (6 bases). The germline V gene has CDR1 SGHAT and CDR2 FQNNGV. The CDR3 extends over 17 amino acids. V was cut by 1 base and J by 7 bases, with 20 bases left in between. The CDR3 DNA follows: TGTGCCAGCAGCTTAGTCCTCGCGGCGGGGACGTGGAATGAGCAGTTCTTC. Protein product: CASSLVLAAGTWNEQFF.

The chain uses TRBV30 and TRBJ1-2, with 9 bases identical to TRBD1. Germline CDR1 reads GTSNPN; CDR2 reads SVGIG (reference sequence). The CDR3 is made up of 13 amino acids. J was trimmed by 6 bases and V by 2 bases; bases with no gene match: 4. The CDR3 loop reads CAWSTWTGDGYTF. The CDR3 DNA sequence: TGTGCCTGGAGTACCTGGACAGGGGATGGCTACACCTTC.

In its sample, this clone was seen a few times. The sample contains more than one DNA sequence encoding this CDR3. This chain links TRBV29-1 with TRBJ2-7; 9 bases map to TRBD1. V lost 7 bases, J lost 1 base, and 5 bases stayed unmatched. The CDR3 covers 13 residues. Germline-derived CDR1 and CDR2 are SQVTM and ANQGSEA. The DNA of the CDR3 is TGCAGCGCCTCCGGACAGGGGTCCTACGAGCAGTACTTC. The encoded protein is CSASGQGSYEQYF.

The chain couples TRBV4-1 to TRBJ1-2; D unclear. This CDR3 region has 15 residues. Trimming removed 0 bases at V and 3 bases at J, with 11 bases between. Germline V gives CDR1 MGHRA, CDR2 YSYEKL. The CDR3 DNA reads TGCGCCAGCAGCCAAGATTTTGTGGACTACTATGGCTACACCTTC. This translates into CASSQDFVDYYGYTF.

This clone was found a few times. In the same sample, other DNA sequences code for this CDR3. This rearrangement joins TRBV7-9 to TRBJ1-2, with D perhaps matching TRBD1 (6 bases). Germline assignment: CDR1 SEHNR and CDR2 FQNEAQ (reference sequence). This CDR3 region has 12 residues. The V and J ends lost 0 bases and 8 bases respectively, with 7 bases between them. This CDR3 reads CASSLAGGGYTF. The CDR3 nucleotides are TGTGCCAGCAGCTTAGCTGGGGGCGGCTACACCTTC. The variable domain in full, completed from reference TRBV7-9 and TRBJ1-2, reads DTGVSQNPRHKITKRGQNVTFRCDPISEHNRLYWYRQTLGQGPEFLTYFQNEAQLEKSRLLSDRFSAERPKGSFSTLEIQRTEQGDSAMYLCASSLAGGGYTFGSGTRLTVV.

J is TRBJ2-5 and V is TRBV7-2; D not certain. Deletions cut 5 bases from V and 5 bases from J, with 12 bases between. The CDR3 extends over 13 amino acids. Germline V gene sequence: CDR1 SGHTA, CDR2 FQGNSA. The CDR3 bases are TGTGCCAGCAGCCTAGAAGAAACCGAGACCCAGTACTTC. It is translated as CASSLEETETQYF.

V and J are TRBV7-6 and TRBJ2-7; no clear D gene. CDR1 and CDR2 (germline): SGHVS, FNYEAQ. This CDR3 is built from 13 residues. V gave up 1 base and J gave up 3 bases, with 7 bases separating them. The CDR3 spells CASSLGHDYEQYF. The DNA for the CDR3 is TGTGCCAGCAGCTTAGGTCATGACTACGAGCAGTACTTC.

The genes are TRBV9 and TRBJ1-6; 7 nucleotides line up with TRBD1. The J segment lost 10 bases and the V segment lost 3 bases, leaving 7 bases of the junction unmatched. The germline V gene encodes CDR1 SGDLS and CDR2 YYNGEE. CDR3 length equals 14 residues. CDR3 sequence reads: CASSGQGLKSPLHF. The CDR3 DNA is TGTGCCAGCAGCGGACAGGGTTTAAAATCACCCCTCCACTTT.

This sequence joins TRBV10-3 and TRBJ2-1, with TRBD2 identical over 11 bases. J lost 9 bases, V lost 11 bases, and 12 bases had no gene match. This CDR3 has 14 residues. CDR1 is ENHRY and CDR2 is SYGVKD in the germline V gene. The CDR3 sequence: CASSGTSGGGEQFF. CDR3 nucleotide sequence: TGTGCCTCCTCAGGCACTAGCGGGGGCGGTGAGCAGTTCTTC.

The chain combines TRBV27 with TRBJ2-7, with 11 bases identical to TRBD1. CDR1 is MNHEY, CDR2 SMNVEV, per germline (reference sequence). With 4 bases clipped from V and 4 bases from J, the junction kept 6 bases outside the gene matches. The CDR3 is made up of 15 amino acids. The CDR3 DNA sequence: TGTGCCAGCAGTTCTGGACAGGGGGCCGTTTACGAGCAGTACTTC. Translation gives CASSSGQGAVYEQYF.